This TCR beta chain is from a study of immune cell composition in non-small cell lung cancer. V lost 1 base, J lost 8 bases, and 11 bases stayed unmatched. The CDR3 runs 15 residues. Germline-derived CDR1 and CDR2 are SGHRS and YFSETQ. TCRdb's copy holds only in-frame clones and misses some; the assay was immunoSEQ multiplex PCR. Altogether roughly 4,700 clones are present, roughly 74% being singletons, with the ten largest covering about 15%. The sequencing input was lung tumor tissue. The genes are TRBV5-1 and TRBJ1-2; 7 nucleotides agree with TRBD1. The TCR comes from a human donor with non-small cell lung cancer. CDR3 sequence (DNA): TGCGCCAGCAGCTTGTCGGTAAATCAGGGGGAAGGCTACACCTTC. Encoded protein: CASSLSVNQGEGYTF.